The 5 T cell receptor beta chains reported below all come from one sample, sequenced in a study of shared clonotypes between healthy human individuals. Produced via immunoSEQ multiplex PCR; TCRdb's table is partial and in-frame only. The sample contains roughly 2.5 million clones, approximately 94% of which appear only once. Sequences were obtained from naive CD4+ T cells sorted from blood. The subset: CD45RA+ positively selected. These receptors all stem from a man between 18 and 29 years old in good health.

This chain uses TRBV18 with TRBJ2-3; 7 nucleotides align to TRBD2. The CDR3 contains 18 residues. Germline V CDR1 and CDR2: KGHSH, LQKENI. J gave up 2 bases and V 0 bases, and 11 bases lay outside the gene matches. CDR3 sequence: CASSPPTFPGGYTDTQYF. Here the CDR3 DNA reads TGTGCCAGCTCACCACCTACTTTTCCCGGGGGGTACACAGATACGCAGTATTTT.

The genes are TRBV30 and TRBJ1-5; 10 positions agree with TRBD1. V dropped 0 bases and J dropped 7; count of bases not matched to a gene: 9. The CDR3 is 16 amino acids. Germline CDR1 reads GTSNPN; CDR2 reads SVGIG (reference sequence). The CDR3: CAWSVGGQGGRQPQHF. The DNA for the CDR3 is TGTGCCTGGAGTGTAGGTGGACAGGGGGGCAGGCAGCCCCAGCATTTT.

CDR3 in DNA: TGTGCCAGCAGCTTAGATCTTAGGGGGCGAATCCCTCCTAACGAGCAGTACTTC. Protein product: CASSLDLRGRIPPNEQYF. This sequence joins TRBV11-2 and TRBJ2-7, with 7 bases lining up with TRBD1. V dropped 0 bases and J dropped 5; count of bases not matched to a gene: 16. Germline CDR1 is SGHAT and CDR2 is FQNNGV. CDR3 length: 18 residues.

This rearrangement joins TRBV10-1 to TRBJ2-3; unclear D gene. Trimming removed 5 bases at V and 0 bases at J, with 9 bases between. This CDR3 is 14 amino acids long. The germline gives CDR1 WNHNN, CDR2 SYGVQD (reference sequence). The CDR3 loop reads CASSPQISTDTQYF. The CDR3 region has the DNA TGCGCCAGCAGTCCACAGATTAGCACAGATACGCAGTATTTT.

The chain joins TRBV29-1 to TRBJ1-5; D is possibly TRBD1 (5 bases). The CDR3 loop spans 12 amino acids. CDR1 SQVTM and CDR2 ANQGSEA come from the germline V gene. The germline V and J ends were trimmed by 6 bases and 9 bases, with 15 bases remaining between them. The CDR3 protein is CSVGGRDLPQHF. CDR3 DNA sequence: TGCAGCGTCGGGGGGAGAGACTTGCCCCAGCATTTT.